Below are 24 T cell receptor beta chains sequenced from a single sample in a study of blood T cell repertoires in COVID-19. Data came from immunoSEQ multiplex PCR; TCRdb stores just in-frame clones and leaves some out. The sample shows around 250,000 clones, approximately 82% of them seen only once. What was sequenced was peripheral blood. The receptors derive from a woman younger than 30 with acute or convalescent COVID-19.

The chain uses TRBV7-8 and TRBJ1-5; tentative D call: TRBD1 (6 bases). This CDR3 has 14 amino acids. The germline V gene encodes CDR1 SGHVS and CDR2 FQNEAQ. The V and J ends lost 5 bases and 3 bases respectively, with 11 bases between them. CDR3 nucleotide sequence: TGTGCCAGCAGCACCGGACAGCCCAATCAGCCCCAGCATTTT. Translation: CASSTGQPNQPQHF.

This clone was detected once. The chain's CDR3 is CASSSGTGATAGELFF. CDR3 DNA sequence: TGTGCCAGCAGCTCCGGGACAGGGGCGACAGCCGGGGAGCTGTTTTTT. This chain connects TRBV11-2 to TRBJ2-2, with 10 nucleotides matching TRBD1. CDR3 length: 16 residues. J lost 6 bases, V lost 4 bases, and 8 bases had no gene match. Germline V CDR1 and CDR2: SGHAT, FQNNGV.

This sequence joins TRBV2 and TRBJ2-7, with 11 bases matching TRBD2. The V and J ends lost 7 bases and 4 bases, in that order; junction bases with no gene match: 3. Germline values: CDR1 SNHLY, CDR2 FYNNEI. This CDR3 is built from 13 residues. CDR3 coding DNA: TGTGCCAGCAATCTAGCGGGAGGATACGAGCAGTACTTC. Protein sequence: CASNLAGGYEQYF.

This clone appeared a few times. The genes are TRBV6-2 or TRBV6-3 and TRBJ2-1, with 8 bases fitting TRBD2. The V gene end was trimmed by 3 bases and the J gene end by 7 bases; junction bases not matched to a gene: 5. Germline-derived CDR1 and CDR2 are MNHEY and SVGEGT. This CDR3 is built from 14 residues. The chain's CDR3 is CASSYSLAGNEQFF. DNA of the CDR3: TGTGCCAGCAGTTATTCATTAGCGGGGAATGAGCAGTTCTTC.

V and J are TRBV2 and TRBJ2-7, with 10 nucleotides matching TRBD2. After removal of 6 bases from V and 5 bases from J, the junction contained 13 bases not matched to a gene. The germline CDR1 and CDR2 sequences are SNHLY and FYNNEI. The CDR3 spans 16 residues. The CDR3 reads CASRMTMGTSAHEQYF. As DNA, the CDR3 is TGTGCCAGCAGGATGACGATGGGGACTAGCGCGCACGAGCAGTACTTC.

The chain carries TRBV30 and TRBJ2-1; weak D call: TRBD1 (5 bases). Per the germline V gene, CDR1 is GTSNPN and CDR2 is SVGIG (reference sequence). The CDR3 has 12 residues. Trimming shortened V by 8 bases and J by 6 bases, and 14 bases separated the two germline ends. CDR3 residues: CAGARGGNEQFF. CDR3 in DNA: TGTGCCGGGGCACGAGGTGGCAATGAGCAGTTCTTC.

The chain employs TRBV7-2 and TRBJ2-3, with D hard to call. V dropped 10 bases and J dropped 0 bases, with 14 bases sitting between them. This CDR3 has 14 amino acids. Germline CDR1 SGHTA, CDR2 FQGNSA. In DNA form, the CDR3 reads TGTGCCACCTCGATGGGCGTTAGCACAGATACGCAGTATTTT. Protein product: CATSMGVSTDTQYF. Combining the CDR3 with reference TRBV7-2 and TRBJ2-3 gives the whole variable domain GAGVSQSPSNKVTEKGKDVELRCDPISGHTALYWYRQSLGQGLEFLIYFQGNSAPDKSGLPSDRFSAERTGGSVSTLTIQRTQQEDSAVYLCATSMGVSTDTQYFGPGTRLTVL.

This clone was picked up one time. This chain uses TRBV9 with TRBJ2-5, with D perhaps TRBD2 (5 bases). This CDR3 has 14 residues. Per germline, CDR1 SGDLS and CDR2 YYNGEE. Trimming took off 3 bases at V and 0 bases at J, with 9 bases between the two ends. The CDR3 coding sequence is TGTGCCAGCAGCGCCCGGGGTTACCAAGAGACCCAGTACTTC. Its translation is CASSARGYQETQYF.

The gene calls are TRBV7-9 and TRBJ1-5; 8 positions match TRBD1. V lost 4 bases and J lost 1; bases outside the gene matches: 9. The CDR3 length is 17 residues. The germline V gene encodes CDR1 SEHNR and CDR2 FQNEAQ (reference sequence). CDR3 residues: CASSSSRDRRSNQPQHF. CDR3 in DNA: TGTGCCAGCAGCTCATCTCGGGACAGGCGCAGCAATCAGCCCCAGCATTTT.

V usage is TRBV10-1 and J usage is TRBJ2-7, with TRBD1 as a possible D gene (5 bases). The V and J ends lost 9 bases and 0 bases respectively, with 15 bases between them. Germline loops: CDR1 WNHNN, CDR2 SYGVQD (reference sequence). The CDR3 loop spans 14 amino acids. Here the CDR3 DNA reads TGCGCCAGGCCGACAGTTTCTAACTCCTACGAGCAGTACTTC. Translation gives CARPTVSNSYEQYF.

This rearrangement joins TRBV18 to TRBJ2-1, with 11 bases aligning to TRBD2. The trim removed 0 bases at V and 6 bases at J, leaving 4 bases unmatched. The CDR3 sequence is 16 residues long. The germline V gene has CDR1 KGHSH and CDR2 LQKENI. Written as DNA, the CDR3 is TGTGCCAGCTCACCACCGTCTAGCGGGAGGTTCAATGAGCAGTTCTTC. Protein product: CASSPPSSGRFNEQFF. Based on the CDR3 plus reference TRBV18 and TRBJ2-1, the full variable domain is NAGVMQNPRHLVRRRGQEARLRCSPMKGHSHVYWYRQLPEEGLKFMVYLQKENIIDESGMPKERFSAEFPKEGPSILRIQQVVRGDSAAYFCASSPPSSGRFNEQFFGPGTRLTVL.

The genes are TRBV7-2 and TRBJ1-2, with TRBD1 as a possible D gene (5 bases). Looked up from germline, CDR1 is SGHTA and CDR2 is FQGNSA. The CDR3 extends over 15 amino acids. V dropped 5 bases and J dropped 4 bases, with 17 bases sitting between them. This CDR3 is CASSLMLVGGYGYTF. The CDR3, as DNA: TGTGCCAGCAGCCTTATGTTAGTCGGGGGCTATGGCTACACCTTC. Supplemented by reference TRBV7-2 and TRBJ1-2, the full variable domain reads GAGVSQSPSNKVTEKGKDVELRCDPISGHTALYWYRQSLGQGLEFLIYFQGNSAPDKSGLPSDRFSAERTGGSVSTLTIQRTQQEDSAVYLCASSLMLVGGYGYTFGSGTRLTVV.

J is TRBJ2-1 and V is TRBV3-1 (or the pseudogene TRBV3-2), with D perhaps matching TRBD2 (5 bases). The V end was cut by 1 base, the J end by 4 bases, with 11 bases between. There are 15 residues in the CDR3. CDR1 is LGHDT, CDR2 YNNKEL, per germline (reference sequence). The CDR3 DNA reads TGTGCCAGCAGCCAAGGGAGCGGAAGTTACAATGAGCAGTTCTTC. This codes for CASSQGSGSYNEQFF.

The CDR3 DNA follows: TGTGCCAGCAGCCAAGATCTGTACACCGGGGAGCTGTTTTTT. Its protein product is CASSQDLYTGELFF. The J gene is TRBJ2-2, the V gene TRBV3-1 (or the pseudogene TRBV3-2); D call uncertain. The ends were cut back, 0 bases at V and 3 bases at J, with 5 bases in the middle. Germline values: CDR1 LGHDT, CDR2 YNNKEL (reference sequence). The CDR3 is 14 residues long.

This chain joins TRBV7-9 and TRBJ2-1; D may be TRBD2 (6 bases). The germline V and J ends were trimmed by 3 bases and 5 bases, with 11 bases remaining between them. This CDR3 spans 14 amino acids. CDR1 is SEHNR, CDR2 FQNEAQ, per germline (reference sequence). CDR3 sequence: CASSFTGLNNEQFF. The CDR3 nucleotides read TGTGCCAGCAGCTTTACGGGACTTAACAATGAGCAGTTCTTC.

This chain uses TRBV24-1 with TRBJ2-1; D uncertain. This CDR3 region has 11 residues. The V end was cut by 5 bases, the J end by 6 bases, with 4 bases between. Germline V gene data show CDR1 as KGHDR and CDR2 as SFDVKD. The CDR3 spells CATSAGNEQFF. CDR3 nucleotides: TGTGCCACCAGTGCCGGCAATGAGCAGTTCTTC.

The rearrangement uses TRBV2 and TRBJ1-1; the D gene is possibly TRBD1 (5 bases). This CDR3 spans 13 amino acids. Germline CDR1 and CDR2: SNHLY and FYNNEI. Trimming pared 3 bases from V and 1 base from J, leaving 6 bases between. The CDR3 sequence is CASSDQGNTEAFF. In DNA, the CDR3 is TGTGCCAGCAGTGATCAGGGGAACACTGAAGCTTTCTTT.

This clone appeared once. The V gene is TRBV27, the J gene TRBJ2-1; 7 bases are shared with TRBD2. The CDR3 runs to 14 residues. V was clipped by 4 bases and J by 2 bases; unmatched bases: 2. The germline CDR1 and CDR2 sequences are MNHEY and SMNVEV (reference sequence). The CDR3 spells CASSSGGTYNEQFF. In nucleotides, the CDR3 is TGTGCCAGCAGTTCGGGGGGAACCTACAATGAGCAGTTCTTC.

J is TRBJ1-1 and V is TRBV18; D is undetermined. V gave up 3 bases and J gave up 2 bases, with 13 bases separating them. CDR1 is KGHSH and CDR2 is LQKENI in the germline V gene. The CDR3 covers 15 residues. CDR3 nucleotide sequence: TGTGCCAGCTCACCGGTACCCTATCAAAACACTGAAGCTTTCTTT. Translation gives CASSPVPYQNTEAFF.

V and J are TRBV21-1 and TRBJ1-6; TRBD1, the table's D call, lacks a check against the DNA. TRBV21-1 is a listed pseudogene. The length of the CDR3 is 16 residues. CDR3 coding DNA: TGTGCCAGCAGCAAAAGGCTGGACAGGATCAATTCACCCCTCCACTTT. Amino acids: CASSKRLDRINSPLHF.

This chain connects TRBV6-1 to TRBJ1-5; D is undetermined. Deletions cut 2 bases from V and 2 bases from J, with 16 bases between. CDR1 is MNHNS, CDR2 SASEGT, per germline. The CDR3 consists of 17 residues. In DNA form, the CDR3 reads TGTGCCAGCAGTGAATTAGAGGACTCAACGGGCAATCAGCCCCAGCATTTT. The encoded protein is CASSELEDSTGNQPQHF.

The CDR3: CASSFSRLYDRRNSPLHF. The CDR3, as DNA: TGTGCCAGCAGCTTTTCCCGACTATACGACAGGAGGAATTCACCCCTCCACTTT. The chain links TRBV11-2 to TRBJ1-6, with a weak D call TRBD1 (6 bases). CDR1 SGHAT and CDR2 FQNNGV come from the germline V gene. The ends were cut back, 3 bases at V and 7 bases at J, with 22 bases in the middle. This CDR3 spans 18 amino acids.

The CDR3 protein is CASSEGGREINEQFF. CDR3 nucleotides: TGTGCCAGCTCCGAGGGCGGGAGGGAAATCAATGAGCAGTTCTTC. The chain has TRBV6-4 and TRBJ2-1; the match to TRBD2 covers 9 bases. CDR1 and CDR2 from the germline V gene are MRHNA and SNTAGT. The CDR3 is made up of 15 amino acids. With 8 bases clipped from V and 6 bases from J, the junction kept 11 bases outside the gene matches.

Points on this clone: The same CDR3 is also encoded by other DNA sequences in this sample. This chain connects TRBV18 to TRBJ1-1, with TRBD1 matching over 9 bases. Germline V gives CDR1 KGHSH, CDR2 LQKENI. The CDR3 has 14 amino acids. The V and J ends lost 3 bases and 2 bases, in that order; junction bases with no gene match: 1. The CDR3 DNA is TGTGCCAGCTCACCGGGACAGGGCAACACTGAAGCTTTCTTT. This sequence encodes CASSPGQGNTEAFF.